This T cell receptor (beta chain) was recovered during a study of vaccination and CD4 T cells after COVID-19. The CDR3 has 14 residues. Germline-derived CDR1 and CDR2 are SGHTA and FQGTGA. V lost 1 base and J lost 8; bases outside the gene matches: 5. Sequencing of cultured CD4+ T cell DNA used the Oncomine TCR Beta short-read assay. TCRdb fed the PCR reads into MiXCR, producing one record per CDR3 protein. The table has thousands of distinct CDR3 sequences, approximately 50% seen once. As to treatment: roughly 10-day PBMC culture with coronavirus spike peptide pools or control peptides (ViraFEST assay). Remarks on this clonotype: The target antigen is unknown.

The chain joins TRBV7-3 to TRBJ2-4; the match to TRBD1 covers 7 bases. The sample consisted of CD4+ T cells from blood, cultured in vitro. The receptor was derived from a human donor who had recovered from COVID-19. CDR3 in DNA: TGTGCCAGCAGCTTAAATTCCCAGGGGGACATTCAGTACTTC. Protein sequence: CASSLNSQGDIQYF.